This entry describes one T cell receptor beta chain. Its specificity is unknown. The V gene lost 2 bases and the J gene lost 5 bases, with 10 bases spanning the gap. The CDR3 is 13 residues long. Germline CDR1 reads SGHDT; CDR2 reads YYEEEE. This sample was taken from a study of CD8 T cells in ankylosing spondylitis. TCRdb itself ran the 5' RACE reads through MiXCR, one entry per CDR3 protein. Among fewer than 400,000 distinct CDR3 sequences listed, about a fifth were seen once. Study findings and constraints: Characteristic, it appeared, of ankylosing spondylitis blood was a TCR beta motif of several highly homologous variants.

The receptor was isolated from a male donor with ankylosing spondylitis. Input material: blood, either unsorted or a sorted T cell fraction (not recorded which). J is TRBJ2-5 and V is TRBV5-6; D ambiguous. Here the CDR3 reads CASSLPTRETQYF. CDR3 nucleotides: TGTGCCAGCAGCTTACCGACGAGGGAGACCCAGTACTTC.